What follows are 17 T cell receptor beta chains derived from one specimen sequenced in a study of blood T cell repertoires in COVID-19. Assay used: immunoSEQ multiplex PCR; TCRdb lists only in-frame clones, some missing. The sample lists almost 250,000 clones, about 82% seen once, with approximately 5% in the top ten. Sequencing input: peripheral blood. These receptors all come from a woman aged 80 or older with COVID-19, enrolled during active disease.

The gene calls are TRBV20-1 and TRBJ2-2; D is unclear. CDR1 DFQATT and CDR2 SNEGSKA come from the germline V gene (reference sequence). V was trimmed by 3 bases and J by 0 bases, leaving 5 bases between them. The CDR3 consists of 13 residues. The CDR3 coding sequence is TGCAGTGCTAGTGGCGCGAACACCGGGGAGCTGTTTTTT. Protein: CSASGANTGELFF.

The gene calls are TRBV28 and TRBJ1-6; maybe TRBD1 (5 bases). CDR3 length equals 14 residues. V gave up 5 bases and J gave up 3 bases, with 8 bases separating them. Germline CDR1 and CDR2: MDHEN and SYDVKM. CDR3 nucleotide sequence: TGTGCCAGCAGTCGACAGCTCTATAATTCACCCCTCCACTTT. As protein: CASSRQLYNSPLHF.

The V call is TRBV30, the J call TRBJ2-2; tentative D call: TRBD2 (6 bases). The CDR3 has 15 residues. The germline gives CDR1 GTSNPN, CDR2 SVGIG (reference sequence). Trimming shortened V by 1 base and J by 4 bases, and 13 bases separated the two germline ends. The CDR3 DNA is TGTGCCTGGAGTGCTTTGGGGGGAACCACCGGGGAGCTGTTTTTT. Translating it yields CAWSALGGTTGELFF. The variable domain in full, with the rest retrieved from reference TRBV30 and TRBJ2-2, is SQTIHQWPATLVQPVGSPLSLECTVEGTSNPNLYWYRQAAGRGLQLLFYSVGIGQISSEVPQNLSASRPQDRQFILSSKKLLLSDSGFYLCAWSALGGTTGELFFGEGSRLTVL.

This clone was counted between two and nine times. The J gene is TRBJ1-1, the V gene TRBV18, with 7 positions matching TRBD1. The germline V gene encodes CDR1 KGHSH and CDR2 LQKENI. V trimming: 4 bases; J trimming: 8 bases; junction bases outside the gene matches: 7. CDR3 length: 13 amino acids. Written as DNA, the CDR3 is TGTGCCAGCTCACAAACAGGGGTGGCGGAAGCTTTCTTT. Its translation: CASSQTGVAEAFF.

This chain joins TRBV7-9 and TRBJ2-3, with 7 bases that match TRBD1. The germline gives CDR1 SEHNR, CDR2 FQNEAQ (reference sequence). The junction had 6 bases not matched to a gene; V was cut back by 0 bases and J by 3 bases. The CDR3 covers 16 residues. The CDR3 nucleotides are TGTGCCAGCAGCTTAGCTGAGGGGGCTGGGACAGATACGCAGTATTTT. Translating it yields CASSLAEGAGTDTQYF.

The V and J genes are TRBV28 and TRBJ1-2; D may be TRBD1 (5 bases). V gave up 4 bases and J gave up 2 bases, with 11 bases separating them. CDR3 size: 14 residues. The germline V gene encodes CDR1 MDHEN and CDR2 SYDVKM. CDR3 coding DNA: TGTGCCAGCAGTTCGAATACAGGAAACTATGGCTACACCTTC. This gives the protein CASSSNTGNYGYTF.

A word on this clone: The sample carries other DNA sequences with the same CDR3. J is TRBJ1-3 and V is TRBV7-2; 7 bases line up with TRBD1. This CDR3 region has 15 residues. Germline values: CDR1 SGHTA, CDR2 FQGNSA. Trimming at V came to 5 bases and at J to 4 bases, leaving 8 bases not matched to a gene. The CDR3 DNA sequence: TGTGCCAGCAGCCTAGGGACAGTTTCCGGAAACACCATATATTTT. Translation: CASSLGTVSGNTIYF.

CDR3 protein: CASSPPGLTGGAYGYTF. CDR3 coding DNA: TGTGCCAGCTCACCACCGGGGTTGACAGGGGGCGCCTATGGCTACACCTTC. V gene TRBV18 combines with J gene TRBJ1-2, with 10 bases identical to TRBD1. From germline, CDR1 is KGHSH and CDR2 LQKENI. The CDR3 length is 17 residues. V trimming: 0 bases; J trimming: 4 bases; junction bases outside the gene matches: 8.

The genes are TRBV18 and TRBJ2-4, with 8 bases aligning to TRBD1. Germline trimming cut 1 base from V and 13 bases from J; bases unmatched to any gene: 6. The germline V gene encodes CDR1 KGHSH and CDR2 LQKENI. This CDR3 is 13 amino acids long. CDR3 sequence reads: CASSPLSQGAQYF. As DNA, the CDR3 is TGTGCCAGCTCACCACTATCTCAGGGGGCACAGTACTTC.

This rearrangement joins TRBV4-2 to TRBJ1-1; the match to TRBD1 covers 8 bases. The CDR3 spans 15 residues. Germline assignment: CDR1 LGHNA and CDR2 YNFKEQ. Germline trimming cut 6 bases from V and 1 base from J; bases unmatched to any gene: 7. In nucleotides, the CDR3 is TGTGCCAGCAGGGAAGCAGGGGGCTCGAACACTGAAGCTTTCTTT. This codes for CASREAGGSNTEAFF.

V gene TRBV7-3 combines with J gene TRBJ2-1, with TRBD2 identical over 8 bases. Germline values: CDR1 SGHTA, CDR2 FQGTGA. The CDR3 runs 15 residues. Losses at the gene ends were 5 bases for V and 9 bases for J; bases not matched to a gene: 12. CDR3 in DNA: TGTGCCAGCAGCCCAATAGCGGGGTACGGTTCTGAGCAGTTCTTC. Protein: CASSPIAGYGSEQFF.

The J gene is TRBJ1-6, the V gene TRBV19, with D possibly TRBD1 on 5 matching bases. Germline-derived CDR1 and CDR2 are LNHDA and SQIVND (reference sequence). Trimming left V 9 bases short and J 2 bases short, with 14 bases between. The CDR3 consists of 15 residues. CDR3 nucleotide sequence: TGTGCCAGCCGACCGGCAGGGCCCTATAATTCACCCCTCCACTTT. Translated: CASRPAGPYNSPLHF. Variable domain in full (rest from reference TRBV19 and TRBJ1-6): DGGITQSPKYLFRKEGQNVTLSCEQNLNHDAMYWYRQDPGQGLRLIYYSQIVNDFQKGDIAEGYSVSREKKESFPLTVTSAQKNPTAFYLCASRPAGPYNSPLHFGNGTRLTVT.

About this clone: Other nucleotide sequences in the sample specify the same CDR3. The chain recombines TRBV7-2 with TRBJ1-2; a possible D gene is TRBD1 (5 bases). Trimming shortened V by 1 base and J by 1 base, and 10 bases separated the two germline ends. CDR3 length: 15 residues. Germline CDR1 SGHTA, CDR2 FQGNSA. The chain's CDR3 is CASSLGAGGNYGYTF. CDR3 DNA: TGTGCCAGCAGCTTAGGGGCCGGGGGTAACTATGGCTACACCTTC.

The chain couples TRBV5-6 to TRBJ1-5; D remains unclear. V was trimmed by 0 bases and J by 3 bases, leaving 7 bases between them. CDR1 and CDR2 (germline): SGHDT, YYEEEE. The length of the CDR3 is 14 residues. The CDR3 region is CASSLGRLNQPQHF. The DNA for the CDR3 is TGTGCCAGCAGCTTGGGCAGACTCAATCAGCCCCAGCATTTT.

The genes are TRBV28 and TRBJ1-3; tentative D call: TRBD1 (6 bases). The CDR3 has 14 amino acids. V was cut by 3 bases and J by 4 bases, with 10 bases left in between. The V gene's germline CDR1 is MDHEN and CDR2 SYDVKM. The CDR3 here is CASSFPQGGNTIYF. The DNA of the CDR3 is TGTGCCAGCAGTTTTCCGCAGGGGGGAAACACCATATATTTT.

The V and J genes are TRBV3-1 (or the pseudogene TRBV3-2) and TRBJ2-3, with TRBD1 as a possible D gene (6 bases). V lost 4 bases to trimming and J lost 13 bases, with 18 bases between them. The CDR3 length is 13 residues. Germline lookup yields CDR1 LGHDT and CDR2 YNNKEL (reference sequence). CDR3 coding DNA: TGTGCCAGCAGCCGCTATACGGCTAAGGGGGAGTATTTT. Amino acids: CASSRYTAKGEYF.

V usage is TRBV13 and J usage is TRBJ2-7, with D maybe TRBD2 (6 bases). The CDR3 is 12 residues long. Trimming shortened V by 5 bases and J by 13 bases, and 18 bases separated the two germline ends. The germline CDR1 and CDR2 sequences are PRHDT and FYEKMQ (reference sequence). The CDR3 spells CASSPGGEKGYF. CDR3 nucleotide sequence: TGTGCCAGCAGCCCCGGCGGGGAGAAGGGATACTTC.